A selection of T cell receptor beta chains follows, all from one sample in a study of blood T cell repertoires in COVID-19. Generated by immunoSEQ multiplex PCR, the TCRdb table keeps only in-frame clones and is missing some. The sample gives approximately 500,000 clones, roughly nine tenths of which show up once; 7.5% to 9% is in the top ten. Sequencing input: peripheral blood. The receptor set was obtained from a woman aged 50 to 65 with COVID-19, enrolled during active disease. Both conserved end residues are part of each CDR3. D genes are given only for firm matches. Clone sizes are given selectively: once, few, many, or a class where the clone is expanded.

CDR3 DNA,CDR3 protein,J gene,clone size,D gene,V gene
TGTGCCAGCAGCTTCCTAACCTACGAGCAGTACTTC,CASSFLTYEQYF,TRBJ2-7,.,.,TRBV7-9
TGTGCCAGCAGTCGGACTAGCGGGGAAGAGACCCAGTACTTC,CASSRTSGEETQYF,TRBJ2-5,.,TRBD2,TRBV2
TGTGCCAGCAGCGCCGGGACAGGCCTCAATCAGCCCCAGCATTTT,CASSAGTGLNQPQHF,TRBJ1-5,.,TRBD1,TRBV7-8
TGTGCCAGCACCTTTTCTAGCGGGGGTCCGGATACGCAGTATTTT,CASTFSSGGPDTQYF,TRBJ2-3,.,TRBD2,TRBV2
TGTGCCAGCAGCTTTAACAGAAACACTGAAGCTTTCTTT,CASSFNRNTEAFF,TRBJ1-1,few,.,TRBV11-3
TGTGCCAGCAGCGTACAGAAGGCAGGCCGAAACATTCAGTACTTC,CASSVQKAGRNIQYF,TRBJ2-4,.,.,TRBV4-2
TGTGCCAGCAGCGTAGCGGAGGCTCCCGGAAAACTGTTTTTT,CASSVAEAPGKLFF,TRBJ1-4,.,.,TRBV9
TGCGCCAGCAGCCAAGATGGACTTCAGGCCACAGATACGCAGTATTTT,CASSQDGLQATDTQYF,TRBJ2-3,once,.,TRBV4-1
TGTGCCTGGAGTGTGGGGGGAGAGACCCAGTACTTC,CAWSVGGETQYF,TRBJ2-5,.,.,TRBV30
TGTGCCAGCAGTTTAGTGGCAGTTAACTATGGCTACACCTTC,CASSLVAVNYGYTF,TRBJ1-2,.,.,TRBV28
TGTGCCAGCAGTTACAGGCTAGCGGGGGGGACAGATACGCAGTATTTT,CASSYRLAGGTDTQYF,TRBJ2-3,.,TRBD2,TRBV6-6
TGTGCCAGCTCACCAGACAGGGGCTGGGGCTACACCTTC,CASSPDRGWGYTF,TRBJ1-2,.,TRBD1,TRBV18
TGTGCCAGCAGCGGAGGGGAAAGCTATGGCTACACCTTC,CASSGGESYGYTF,TRBJ1-2,.,.,TRBV5-6
TGCAGTGCTAGTGAACGGGGGAAGAACACTGAAGCTTTCTTT,CSASERGKNTEAFF,TRBJ1-1,.,.,TRBV20-1
TGTGCCTGGAGTGTAAAGCGGACAGATACGCAGTATTTT,CAWSVKRTDTQYF,TRBJ2-3,.,.,TRBV30
TGTGCCAGCAGCCTACCCCGGACTAGCGGGGAAATGTCGGATACGCAGTATTTT,CASSLPRTSGEMSDTQYF,TRBJ2-3,.,TRBD2,TRBV7-9
TGCGCCAGCAGCTTGGACAGGCCCATGCCAGATACGCAGTATTTT,CASSLDRPMPDTQYF,TRBJ2-3,.,.,TRBV5-1
TGTGCCAGCAGCGTTTTCACCAGAAGCTCCTACAATGAGCAGTTCTTC,CASSVFTRSSYNEQFF,TRBJ2-1,.,.,TRBV9
TGTGCCTGGAGACGCGGGGAGGGTGCCCCTCAGGATACGCAGTATTTT,CAWRRGEGAPQDTQYF,TRBJ2-3,.,TRBD2,TRBV30
TGTGCCAGCAGCGGGCGGCGCTATGGACAGGGTTACACAGATACGCAGTATTTT,CASSGRRYGQGYTDTQYF,TRBJ2-3,.,TRBD1,TRBV5-6
TGTGCCAGTAGTTACCACAGGGACGGCTACACCTTC,CASSYHRDGYTF,TRBJ1-2,.,.,TRBV19
TGTGCCACCAGTGATTCCGACAGGGGCTATGGCTACACCTTC,CATSDSDRGYGYTF,TRBJ1-2,.,TRBD1,TRBV24-1
TGTGCCATCGGGCAGGGCTATGGCTACACCTTC,CAIGQGYGYTF,TRBJ1-2,.,.,TRBV10-3
TGTGCAAGTCGCTTAGTCACCGGCAGGCCTCCACGCTCTGGAAACACCATATATTTT,CASRLVTGRPPRSGNTIYF,TRBJ1-3,.,.,TRBV12-2
TGTGCCAGCAGCGTATGGCGTAGCGGGAATCCGAACTATGGCTACACCTTC,CASSVWRSGNPNYGYTF,TRBJ1-2,once,.,TRBV9
TGTGCCACCAGTGATTTGGTTGATAGCGGGGGCACAGATACGCAGTATTTT,CATSDLVDSGGTDTQYF,TRBJ2-3,.,TRBD2,TRBV24-1
TGTGCCAGTAGTGGGACAGGGAGTTTCGAGCAGTACTTC,CASSGTGSFEQYF,TRBJ2-7,.,TRBD1,TRBV19
TGTGCCAGCAGCCAAGAGGGCCCCGGCTACAATGAGCAGTTCTTC,CASSQEGPGYNEQFF,TRBJ2-1,.,.,TRBV3-1/TRBV3-2
TGCGCCAGCTCCCGGACAGGGTTCGGCACAGATACGCAGTATTTT,CASSRTGFGTDTQYF,TRBJ2-3,.,TRBD1,TRBV10-2
TGTGCCAGCAACTCAGGGGCCGGAGAGTCACCCCTCCACTTT,CASNSGAGESPLHF,TRBJ1-6,.,.,TRBV19